This T cell receptor beta chain was identified in a study of control samples from healthy donors and cancer patients. This CDR3 is 17 amino acids long. V was trimmed by 1 base and J by 0 bases, leaving 13 bases between them. The germline V gene encodes CDR1 SGHAT and CDR2 FQNNGV. This clone has a single count. The protocol was immunoSEQ multiplex PCR, while the TCRdb copy is restricted to in-frame clones and leaves out a portion. Of fewer than 200,000 clones in the sample, about 93% are singletons; the top ten hold about 4%. This sequence originates from a woman aged 55-70 years in good health. The specimen was blood. The gene calls are TRBV11-2 and TRBJ1-3, with D maybe TRBD1 (6 bases). For the CDR3, the DNA is TGTGCCAGCAGCTTAGTTAGGGGGTCAACCTCTGGAAACACCATATATTTT. Encoded protein: CASSLVRGSTSGNTIYF.